The T cell receptor beta chain described here comes from a study of blood T cells in healthy people across ages. Overall study results and limits: Per-million-T-cell TCR beta diversity fell roughly linearly with age.

This clonotype was detected many times. Its antigen is unknown. V was pared by 8 bases and J by 8 bases, with 12 bases of the junction left unmatched. The CDR3 totals 13 residues. The V gene's germline CDR1 is SQVTM and CDR2 ANQGSEA. A second roughly 7 to 11 cycle PCR used barcoded and J-beta primers. All samples gave at least 3 million CDR3-containing paired-end reads. A single record per CDR3 protein comes from TCRdb applying MiXCR to the 5' RACE reads. The profile shows 650,000 to 800,000 distinct CDR3 sequences, roughly 44% of them singletons. The V call is TRBV29-1, the J call TRBJ1-2; 9 positions match TRBD1. The clonotype comes from a man between 60 and 75 years old in good health. Sequencing was done on a sample of blood. The CDR3 here is CSTMTGGVGGYTF. The CDR3 DNA reads as TGCAGCACCATGACAGGGGGTGTCGGAGGCTACACCTTC.